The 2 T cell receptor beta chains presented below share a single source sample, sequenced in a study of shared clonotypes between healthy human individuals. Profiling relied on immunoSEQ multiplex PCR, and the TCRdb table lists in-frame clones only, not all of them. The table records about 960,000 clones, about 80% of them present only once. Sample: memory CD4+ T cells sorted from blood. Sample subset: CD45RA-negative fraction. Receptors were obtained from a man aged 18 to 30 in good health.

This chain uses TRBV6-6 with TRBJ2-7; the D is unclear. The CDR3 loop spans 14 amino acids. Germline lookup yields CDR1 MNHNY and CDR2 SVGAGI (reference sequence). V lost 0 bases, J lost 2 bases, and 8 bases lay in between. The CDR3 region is CASSYSTPAYEQYF. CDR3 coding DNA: TGTGCCAGCAGTTACTCGACACCGGCCTACGAGCAGTACTTC.

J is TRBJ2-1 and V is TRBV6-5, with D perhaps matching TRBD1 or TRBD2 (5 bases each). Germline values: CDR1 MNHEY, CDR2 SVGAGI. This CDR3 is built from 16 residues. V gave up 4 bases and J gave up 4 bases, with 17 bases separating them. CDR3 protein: CASSSRGIEMYNEQFF. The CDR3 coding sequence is TGTGCCAGCAGTTCCCGGGGCATCGAGATGTACAATGAGCAGTTCTTC.